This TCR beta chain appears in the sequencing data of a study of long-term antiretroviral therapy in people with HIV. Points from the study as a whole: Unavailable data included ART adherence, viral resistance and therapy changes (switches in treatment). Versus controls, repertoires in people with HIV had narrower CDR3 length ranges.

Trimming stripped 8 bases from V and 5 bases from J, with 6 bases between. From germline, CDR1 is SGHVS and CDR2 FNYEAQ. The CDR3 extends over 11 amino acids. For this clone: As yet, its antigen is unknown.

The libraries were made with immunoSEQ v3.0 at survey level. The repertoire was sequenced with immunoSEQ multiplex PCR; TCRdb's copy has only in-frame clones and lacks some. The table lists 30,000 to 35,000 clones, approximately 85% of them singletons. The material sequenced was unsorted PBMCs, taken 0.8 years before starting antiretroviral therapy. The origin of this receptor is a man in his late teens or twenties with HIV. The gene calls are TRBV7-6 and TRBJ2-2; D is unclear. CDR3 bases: TGTGCCAGCTTAGGGACCGGGGAGCTGTTTTTT. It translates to CASLGTGELFF.